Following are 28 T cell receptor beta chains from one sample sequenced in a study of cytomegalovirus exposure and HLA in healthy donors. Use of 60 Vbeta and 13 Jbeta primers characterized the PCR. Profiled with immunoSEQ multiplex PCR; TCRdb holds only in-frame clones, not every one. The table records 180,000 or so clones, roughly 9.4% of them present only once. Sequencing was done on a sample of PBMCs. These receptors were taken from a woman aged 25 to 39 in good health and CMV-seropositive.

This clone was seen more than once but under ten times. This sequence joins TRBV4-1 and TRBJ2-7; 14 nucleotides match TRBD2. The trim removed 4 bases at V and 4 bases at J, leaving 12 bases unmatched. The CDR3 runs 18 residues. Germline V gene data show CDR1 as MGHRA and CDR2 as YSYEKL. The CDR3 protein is CASSLTNLGTSGSYEQYF. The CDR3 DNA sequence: TGCGCCAGCAGCCTAACGAACCTGGGGACTAGCGGGAGTTACGAGCAGTACTTC.

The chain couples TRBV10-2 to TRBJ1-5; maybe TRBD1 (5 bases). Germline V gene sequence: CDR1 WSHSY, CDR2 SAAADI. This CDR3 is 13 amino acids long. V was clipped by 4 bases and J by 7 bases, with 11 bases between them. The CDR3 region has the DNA TGCGCCAGCAGTGCCCAGGGCGAGCAGCCCCAGCATTTT. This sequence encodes CASSAQGEQPQHF.

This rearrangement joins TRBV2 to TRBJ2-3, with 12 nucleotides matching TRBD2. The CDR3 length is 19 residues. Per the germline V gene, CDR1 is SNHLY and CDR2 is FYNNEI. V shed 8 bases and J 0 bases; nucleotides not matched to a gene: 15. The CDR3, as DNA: TGTGCCAGCTTTGGCCTAGCGGGAGGGAAACGATCTAGCACAGATACGCAGTATTTT. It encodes CASFGLAGGKRSSTDTQYF.

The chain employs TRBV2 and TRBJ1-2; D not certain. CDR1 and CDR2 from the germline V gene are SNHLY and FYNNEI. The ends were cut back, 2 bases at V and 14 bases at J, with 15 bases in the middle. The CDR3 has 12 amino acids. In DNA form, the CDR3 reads TGTGCCAGCAGTGAATTCTTGGGCTCGACGACCTTC. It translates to CASSEFLGSTTF. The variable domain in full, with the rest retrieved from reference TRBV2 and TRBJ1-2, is EPEVTQTPSHQVTQMGQEVILRCVPISNHLYFYWYRQILGQKVEFLVSFYNNEISEKSEIFDDQFSVERPDGSNFTLKIRSTKLEDSAMYFCASSEFLGSTTFGSGTRLTVV.

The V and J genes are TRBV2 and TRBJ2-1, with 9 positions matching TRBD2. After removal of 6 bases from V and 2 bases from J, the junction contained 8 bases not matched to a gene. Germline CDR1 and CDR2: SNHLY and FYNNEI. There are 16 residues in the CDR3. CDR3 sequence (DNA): TGTGCCAGCAGAGGTCCGGGACTAGCAGCCTACAATGAGCAGTTCTTC. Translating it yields CASRGPGLAAYNEQFF.

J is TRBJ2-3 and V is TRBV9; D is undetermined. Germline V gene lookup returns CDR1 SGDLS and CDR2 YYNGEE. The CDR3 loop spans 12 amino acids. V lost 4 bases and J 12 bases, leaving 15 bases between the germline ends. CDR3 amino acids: CASSYTIAPQYF. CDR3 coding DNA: TGTGCCAGCAGCTATACCATAGCCCCTCAGTATTTT. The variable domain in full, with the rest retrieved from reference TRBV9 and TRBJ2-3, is DSGVTQTPKHLITATGQRVTLRCSPRSGDLSVYWYQQSLDQGLQFLIQYYNGEERAKGNILERFSAQQFPDLHSELNLSSLELGDSALYFCASSYTIAPQYFGPGTRLTVL.

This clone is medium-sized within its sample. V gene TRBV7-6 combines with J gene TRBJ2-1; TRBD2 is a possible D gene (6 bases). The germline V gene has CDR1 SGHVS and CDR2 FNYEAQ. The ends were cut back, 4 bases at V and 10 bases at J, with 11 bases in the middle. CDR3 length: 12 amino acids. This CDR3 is CASSYHREEQFF. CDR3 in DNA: TGTGCCAGCAGCTACCACCGGGAGGAGCAGTTCTTC.

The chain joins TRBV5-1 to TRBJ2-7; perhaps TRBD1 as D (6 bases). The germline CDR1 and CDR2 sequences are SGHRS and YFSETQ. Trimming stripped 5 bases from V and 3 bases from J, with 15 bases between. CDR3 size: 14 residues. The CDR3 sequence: CASSPGTLVYEQYF. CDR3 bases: TGCGCCAGCAGTCCTGGGACACTGGTCTACGAGCAGTACTTC.

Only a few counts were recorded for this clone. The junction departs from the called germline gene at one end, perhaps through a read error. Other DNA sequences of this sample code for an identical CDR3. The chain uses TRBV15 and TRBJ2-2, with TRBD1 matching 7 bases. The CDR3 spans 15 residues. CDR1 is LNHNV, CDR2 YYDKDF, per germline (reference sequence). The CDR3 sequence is CATSRPTGNTGELFF. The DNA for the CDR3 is TGTGCCACCAGCCGACCGACAGGGAACACCGGGGAGTTGTTTTTT.

CDR3 coding DNA: TGTGCCAGCAGCCCAACAGGGGCTGGAAACACCATATATTTT. This gives the protein CASSPTGAGNTIYF. The chain uses TRBV7-2 and TRBJ1-3; 7 bases line up with TRBD1. Germline CDR1 is SGHTA and CDR2 is FQGNSA. The V segment lost 5 bases and the J segment 2 bases; nucleotides outside the gene matches: 3. This CDR3 comprises 14 residues.

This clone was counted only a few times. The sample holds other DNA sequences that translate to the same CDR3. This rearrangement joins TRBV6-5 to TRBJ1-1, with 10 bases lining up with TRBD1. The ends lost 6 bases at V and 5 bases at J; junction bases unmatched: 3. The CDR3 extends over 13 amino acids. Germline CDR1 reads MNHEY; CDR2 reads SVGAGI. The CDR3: CASRRTGGTEAFF. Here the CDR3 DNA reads TGTGCCAGCAGACGGACAGGGGGGACTGAAGCTTTCTTT.

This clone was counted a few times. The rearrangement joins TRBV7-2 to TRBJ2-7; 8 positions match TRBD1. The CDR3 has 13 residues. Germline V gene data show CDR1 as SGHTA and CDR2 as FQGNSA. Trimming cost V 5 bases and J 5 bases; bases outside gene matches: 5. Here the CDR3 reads CASSQDRDHEQYF. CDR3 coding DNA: TGTGCCAGCAGCCAGGACAGGGACCACGAGCAGTACTTC.

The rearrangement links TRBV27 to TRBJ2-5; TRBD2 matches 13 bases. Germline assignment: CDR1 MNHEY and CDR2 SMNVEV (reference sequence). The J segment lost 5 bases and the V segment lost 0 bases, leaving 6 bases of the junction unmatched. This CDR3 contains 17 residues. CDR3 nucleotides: TGTGCCAGCAGTTTATCGGGACTAGCGGGACTTAAGGAGACCCAGTACTTC. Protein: CASSLSGLAGLKETQYF.

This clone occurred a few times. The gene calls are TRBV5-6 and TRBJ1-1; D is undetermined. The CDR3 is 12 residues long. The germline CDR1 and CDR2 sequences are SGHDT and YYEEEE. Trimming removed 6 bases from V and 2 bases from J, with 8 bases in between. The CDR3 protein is CASTSPNTEAFF. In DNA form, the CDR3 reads TGTGCCAGCACCTCCCCCAACACTGAAGCTTTCTTT.

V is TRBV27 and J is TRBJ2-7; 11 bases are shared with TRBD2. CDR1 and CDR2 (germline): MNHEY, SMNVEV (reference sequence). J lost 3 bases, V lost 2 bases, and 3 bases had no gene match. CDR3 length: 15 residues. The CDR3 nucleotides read TGTGCCAGCAGTTTAAGACTAGCGGGATACTACGAGCAGTACTTC. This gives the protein CASSLRLAGYYEQYF.

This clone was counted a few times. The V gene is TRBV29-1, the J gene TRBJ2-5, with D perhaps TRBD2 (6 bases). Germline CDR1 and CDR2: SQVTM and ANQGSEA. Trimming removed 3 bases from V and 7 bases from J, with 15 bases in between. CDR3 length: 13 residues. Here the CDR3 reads CSVEEQVGGTQYF. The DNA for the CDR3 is TGCAGCGTTGAGGAACAGGTCGGGGGGACCCAGTACTTC.

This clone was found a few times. This CDR3 reads CASSFTVAGQGGEQYF. The CDR3, as DNA: TGTGCCAGCAGCTTTACGGTAGCGGGACAGGGAGGCGAGCAGTACTTC. This sequence joins TRBV11-3 and TRBJ2-7; D possibly corresponds to TRBD1 (9 bases). CDR1 is SGHNT and CDR2 is YENEEA in the germline V gene. Trimming took off 3 bases at V and 6 bases at J, with 21 bases between the two ends. The CDR3 is 16 residues long.

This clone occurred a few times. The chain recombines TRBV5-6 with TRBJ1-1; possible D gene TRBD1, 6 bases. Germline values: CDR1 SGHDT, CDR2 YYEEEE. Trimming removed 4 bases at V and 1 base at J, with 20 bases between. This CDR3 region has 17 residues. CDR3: CASSPIRDRRRNTEAFF. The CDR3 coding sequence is TGTGCCAGCAGCCCTATACGTGACAGGAGAAGGAACACTGAAGCTTTCTTT.

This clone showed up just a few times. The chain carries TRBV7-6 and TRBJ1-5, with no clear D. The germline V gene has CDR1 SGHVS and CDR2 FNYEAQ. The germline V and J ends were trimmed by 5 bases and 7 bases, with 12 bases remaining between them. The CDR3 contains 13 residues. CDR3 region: CASSPSPGQPQHF. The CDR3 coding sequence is TGTGCCAGCAGCCCCTCACCCGGGCAGCCCCAGCATTTT.

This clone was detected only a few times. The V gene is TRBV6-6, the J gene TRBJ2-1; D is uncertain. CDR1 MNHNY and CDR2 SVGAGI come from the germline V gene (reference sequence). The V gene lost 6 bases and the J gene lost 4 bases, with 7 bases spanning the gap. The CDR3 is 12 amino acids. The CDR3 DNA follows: TGTGCCAGCAGCTCACAGTACAATGAGCAGTTCTTC. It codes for CASSSQYNEQFF.

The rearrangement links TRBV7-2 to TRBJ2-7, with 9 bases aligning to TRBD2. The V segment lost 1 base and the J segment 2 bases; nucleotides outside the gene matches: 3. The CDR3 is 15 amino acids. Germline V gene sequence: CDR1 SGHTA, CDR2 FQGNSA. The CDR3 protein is CASSLGLAGTYEQYF. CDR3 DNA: TGTGCCAGCAGCTTAGGGCTAGCGGGGACCTACGAGCAGTACTTC.

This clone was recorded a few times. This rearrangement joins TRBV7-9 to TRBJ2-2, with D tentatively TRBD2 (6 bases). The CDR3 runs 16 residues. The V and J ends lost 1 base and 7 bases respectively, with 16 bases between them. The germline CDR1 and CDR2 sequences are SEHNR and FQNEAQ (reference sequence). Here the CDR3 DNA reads TGTGCCAGCAGCTTAGTTCTGTACGGGAGTCGCGGGGAGCTGTTTTTT. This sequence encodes CASSLVLYGSRGELFF.

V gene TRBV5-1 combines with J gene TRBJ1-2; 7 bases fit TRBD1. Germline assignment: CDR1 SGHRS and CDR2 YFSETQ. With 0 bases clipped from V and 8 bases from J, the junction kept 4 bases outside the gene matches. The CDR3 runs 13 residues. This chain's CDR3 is CASSLEGTVGYTF. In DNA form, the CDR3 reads TGCGCCAGCAGCTTGGAAGGGACAGTCGGCTACACCTTC.

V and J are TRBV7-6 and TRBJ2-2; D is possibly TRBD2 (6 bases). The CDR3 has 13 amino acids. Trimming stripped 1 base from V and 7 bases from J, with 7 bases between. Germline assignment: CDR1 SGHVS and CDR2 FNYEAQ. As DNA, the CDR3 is TGTGCCAGCAGCTTAGTGGAGGGCGGGGAGCTGTTTTTT. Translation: CASSLVEGGELFF.

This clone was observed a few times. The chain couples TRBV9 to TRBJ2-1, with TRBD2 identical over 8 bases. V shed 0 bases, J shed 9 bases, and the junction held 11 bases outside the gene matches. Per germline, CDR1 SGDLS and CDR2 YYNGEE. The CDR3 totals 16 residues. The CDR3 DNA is TGTGCCAGCAGCGTAGGGGGAGCATGGCGGGAGGTTGAGCAGTTCTTC. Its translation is CASSVGGAWREVEQFF.

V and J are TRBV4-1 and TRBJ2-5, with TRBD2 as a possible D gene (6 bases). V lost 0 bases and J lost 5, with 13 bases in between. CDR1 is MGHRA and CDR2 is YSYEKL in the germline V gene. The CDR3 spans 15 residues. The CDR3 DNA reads TGCGCCAGCAGCCAAGATCCCCCTCGGGGGGAGACCCAGTACTTC. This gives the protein CASSQDPPRGETQYF.

The CDR3 sequence: CASSFRDSSNQPQHF. The CDR3 coding sequence is TGTGCCAGCAGCTTCCGGGACAGTAGCAATCAGCCCCAGCATTTT. This rearrangement joins TRBV7-2 to TRBJ1-5, with 7 positions matching TRBD1. Trimming removed 3 bases from V and 0 bases from J; junction bases left unmatched: 2. Germline CDR1 is SGHTA and CDR2 is FQGNSA. The CDR3 spans 15 residues.

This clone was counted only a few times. Written as DNA, the CDR3 is TGTGCCAGCAGCTCCGAGGGAAGGGCGGGCCGCAATGAGCAGTTCTTC. The encoded protein is CASSSEGRAGRNEQFF. The chain is built from TRBV7-9 and TRBJ2-1, with D possibly being TRBD2 (5 bases). V lost 4 bases, J lost 6 bases, and 19 bases lay in between. The CDR3 runs 16 residues. Germline CDR1 SEHNR, CDR2 FQNEAQ (reference sequence). Supplemented by reference TRBV7-9 and TRBJ2-1, the full variable domain reads DTGVSQNPRHKITKRGQNVTFRCDPISEHNRLYWYRQTLGQGPEFLTYFQNEAQLEKSRLLSDRFSAERPKGSFSTLEIQRTEQGDSAMYLCASSSEGRAGRNEQFFGPGTRLTVL.